These 18 T cell receptor beta chains originate from one sample sequenced in a study of Graves' ophthalmopathy and Graves' hyperthyroidism. Amplification of TCR beta CDR3 regions used RNA transcripts. HTBI primers were used in a first-round RT-PCR, which preceded a second-round multiplex PCR. TCRdb re-derived calls from the multiplex PCR reads in MiXCR, one entry per CDR3 protein. The table shows approximately 380,000 distinct CDR3 sequences, with 21% occurring only once. The material sequenced was peripheral blood. The receptors stem from a woman under 30 with stable Graves' hyperthyroidism.

This clonotype was picked up many times. The J gene is TRBJ2-2, the V gene TRBV2; TRBD2 matches 8 bases. The CDR3 sequence is 17 residues long. Germline assignment: CDR1 SNHLY and CDR2 FYNNEI. The V segment lost 1 base and the J segment 7 bases; nucleotides outside the gene matches: 11. Written as DNA, the CDR3 is TGTGCCAGCAGTGAAGTCCCCGGGACTAGGGTGGACGGGGAGCTGTTTTTT. This gives the protein CASSEVPGTRVDGELFF.

In this sample, this clonotype turned up many times. CDR3 DNA: TGTGCCAGCAGCATGGGAAGTAGGGGTTTATCCAAAAACATTCAGTACTTC. This codes for CASSMGSRGLSKNIQYF. V usage is TRBV11-2 and J usage is TRBJ2-4; D possibly corresponds to TRBD1 (5 bases). The CDR3 contains 17 residues. CDR1 SGHAT and CDR2 FQNNGV come from the germline V gene. V lost 5 bases to trimming and J lost 2 bases, with 19 bases between them. Full variable domain (outside the CDR3, taken from reference TRBV11-2 and TRBJ2-4): EAGVAQSPRYKIIEKRQSVAFWCNPISGHATLYWYQQILGQGPKLLIQFQNNGVVDDSQLPKDRFSAERLKGVDSTLKIQPAKLEDSAVYLCASSMGSRGLSKNIQYFGAGTRLSVL.

The chain has TRBV12-3 or TRBV12-4 and TRBJ1-5; TRBD1 is a possible D gene (5 bases). This CDR3 contains 16 residues. V lost 1 base and J 3 bases, leaving 13 bases between the germline ends. The CDR3 DNA is TGTGCCAGCAGTTTAGGGTCAGGGTTCGACAATCAGCCCCAGCATTTT. The encoded protein is CASSLGSGFDNQPQHF.

The chain joins TRBV20-1 to TRBJ2-3; 8 nucleotides line up with TRBD2. With V trimmed by 3 bases and J by 0 bases, 5 bases remained unmatched. The CDR3 runs to 15 residues. CDR1 is DFQATT, CDR2 SNEGSKA, per germline (reference sequence). DNA for the CDR3: TGCAGTGCTAGGAGAGCGGGAGTTAGCACAGATACGCAGTATTTT. Translating gives CSARRAGVSTDTQYF.

This clonotype came up many times. The genes are TRBV7-3 and TRBJ2-2; TRBD1 matches at 7 bases. Trimming removed 5 bases from V and 6 bases from J; junction bases left unmatched: 3. This CDR3 is 13 amino acids long. Germline values: CDR1 SGHTA, CDR2 FQGTGA. The CDR3 coding sequence is TGTGCCAGCAGCCCTGGACAGGCCGGGGAGCTGTTTTTT. Its protein product is CASSPGQAGELFF.

This clonotype showed up many times. The chain recombines TRBV6-1 with TRBJ1-5; D remains unclear. CDR1 and CDR2 (germline): MNHNS, SASEGT. Trimming shortened V by 4 bases and J by 7 bases, and 11 bases separated the two germline ends. This CDR3 comprises 13 residues. CDR3 amino acids: CASSVNGVQPQHF. CDR3 bases: TGTGCCAGCAGTGTCAACGGGGTACAGCCCCAGCATTTT.

This clonotype has a count of ten or more. The CDR3 spells CASSHGLAGETQYF. CDR3 DNA sequence: TGTGCCAGCAGTCACGGACTAGCGGGAGAGACCCAGTACTTC. The chain links TRBV12-3 or TRBV12-4 to TRBJ2-5; 11 bases align to TRBD2. The V gene end was trimmed by 5 bases and the J gene end by 4 bases; junction bases not matched to a gene: 3. The CDR3 runs to 14 residues.

Ten or more counts support this clonotype. The rearrangement joins TRBV15 to TRBJ2-2; D is unclear. Trimming removed 5 bases from V and 5 bases from J, with 12 bases in between. Germline CDR1 LNHNV, CDR2 YYDKDF (reference sequence). The CDR3 has 14 residues. CDR3 protein: CATSEYKWTGELFF. The CDR3 DNA sequence: TGTGCCACCAGCGAATACAAGTGGACCGGGGAGCTGTTTTTT. Drawing the rest from reference TRBV15 and TRBJ2-2, the complete variable domain is DAMVIQNPRYQVTQFGKPVTLSCSQTLNHNVMYWYQQKSSQAPKLLFHYYDKDFNNEADTPDNFQSRRPNTSFCFLDIRSPGLGDTAMYLCATSEYKWTGELFFGEGSRLTVL.

This clonotype turned up a few times. The chain recombines TRBV18 with TRBJ1-1, with D maybe TRBD1 (5 bases). The germline V and J ends were trimmed by 3 bases and 3 bases, with 11 bases remaining between them. CDR1 and CDR2 (germline): KGHSH, LQKENI. This CDR3 has 14 residues. The CDR3 loop reads CASSPTGPYTEAFF. As DNA, the CDR3 is TGTGCCAGCTCACCTACAGGACCTTACACTGAAGCTTTCTTT.

In its sample, this clonotype was seen many times. V and J are TRBV28 and TRBJ2-7; 9 bases are shared with TRBD1. The CDR3 covers 16 residues. Germline CDR1 and CDR2: MDHEN and SYDVKM. The trim removed 5 bases at V and 3 bases at J, leaving 11 bases unmatched. CDR3 region: CASSSPTGTGSYEQYF. Written as DNA, the CDR3 is TGTGCCAGCAGTAGTCCGACCGGGACAGGGAGCTACGAGCAGTACTTC.

V and J are TRBV27 and TRBJ2-7; 9 nucleotides line up with TRBD2. This CDR3 has 16 amino acids. Germline CDR1 MNHEY, CDR2 SMNVEV (reference sequence). V lost 4 bases and J lost 6; bases outside the gene matches: 13. The CDR3 loop reads CASSSHIPSGNSEQYF. DNA for the CDR3: TGTGCCAGCAGTTCACACATCCCTAGCGGGAATAGCGAGCAGTACTTC.

This CDR3 is CASSAGPPAGGPHEQYF. The CDR3 nucleotides read TGTGCCAGCAGCGCCGGCCCCCCAGCGGGAGGGCCCCACGAGCAGTACTTC. The rearrangement links TRBV9 to TRBJ2-7; 10 bases line up with TRBD2. V lost 3 bases and J lost 5; bases outside the gene matches: 14. Germline CDR1 reads SGDLS; CDR2 reads YYNGEE. The CDR3 consists of 17 residues.

By frequency in the sample, this clonotype is large. V is TRBV6-1 and J is TRBJ2-7; weak D call: TRBD1 (5 bases). Trimming cost V 1 base and J 6 bases, with 10 bases left between them. Germline V gives CDR1 MNHNS, CDR2 SASEGT. The CDR3 has 13 amino acids. CDR3 loop: CASSEEIQGEQYF. CDR3 coding DNA: TGTGCCAGCAGTGAAGAAATCCAGGGCGAGCAGTACTTC.

This clonotype was found many times. The gene calls are TRBV30 and TRBJ1-2; no firm D call. Per germline, CDR1 GTSNPN and CDR2 SVGIG (reference sequence). There are 11 residues in the CDR3. V was clipped by 7 bases and J by 1 base, with 7 bases between them. The CDR3 loop is CASNNNYGYTF. The CDR3 nucleotides read TGTGCCTCCAACAATAACTATGGCTACACCTTC.

This clonotype was detected ten times or more. The rearrangement links TRBV7-3 to TRBJ2-7; 9 bases map to TRBD2. J gave up 6 bases and V 3 bases, and 6 bases lay outside the gene matches. The CDR3 is 14 residues long. CDR1 and CDR2 from the germline V gene are SGHTA and FQGTGA. The CDR3 bases are TGTGCCAGCAGCTTTAGCGGGAGCTCAACCGAGCAGTACTTC. Amino acids: CASSFSGSSTEQYF.

This clonotype was detected a few times. This chain links TRBV12-3 or TRBV12-4 with TRBJ1-6; the match to TRBD1 covers 7 bases. J gave up 6 bases and V 10 bases, and 9 bases lay outside the gene matches. CDR3 length equals 14 residues. The DNA of the CDR3 is TGTGCCACCCGGAGGGGGCAAATTAATTCACCCCTCCACTTT. Its translation: CATRRGQINSPLHF.

This clonotype was detected many times. The rearrangement joins TRBV2 to TRBJ2-5; 10 bases match TRBD1. CDR3 size: 14 residues. V dropped 6 bases and J dropped 5; count of bases not matched to a gene: 6. The germline CDR1 and CDR2 sequences are SNHLY and FYNNEI. CDR3 region: CASSGDRGAETQYF. The CDR3 coding sequence is TGTGCCAGCAGCGGGGACAGGGGCGCGGAGACCCAGTACTTC. Full variable domain (remainder filled in from reference TRBV2 and TRBJ2-5): EPEVTQTPSHQVTQMGQEVILRCVPISNHLYFYWYRQILGQKVEFLVSFYNNEISEKSEIFDDQFSVERPDGSNFTLKIRSTKLEDSAMYFCASSGDRGAETQYFGPGTRLLVL.

The table lists this clonotype with many counts. The chain combines TRBV12-3 or TRBV12-4 with TRBJ1-1; possibly TRBD1 for D (5 bases). The CDR3 contains 14 residues. The ends were cut back, 3 bases at V and 4 bases at J, with 12 bases in the middle. The CDR3 is CASSFSQGGTEAFF. The CDR3, as DNA: TGTGCCAGCAGTTTTAGTCAGGGAGGCACTGAAGCTTTCTTT.